These T cell receptor beta chains were read from a single sample in a study of metastatic and nonmetastatic thyroid tumors. TCRdb re-analyzed the PCR reads using MiXCR. The sample consists of 20,000 to 25,000 clones, approximately 12% of them appearing once. Sequencing input: blood. All receptors come from a female donor with papillary thyroid cancer or a benign thyroid nodule (not recorded which). Some clones in this sample may be carry-over from other donors' samples. CDR3s include the opening cysteine and the closing phenylalanine or tryptophan. The D gene is left open where the match is weak. The listing skips clone size in some rows; elsewhere it reads once, few, many or a size class.

len	d_gene	v_gene	abundance	j_gene	CDR3nt	CDR3aa
17	TRBD2	TRBV7-8	many	TRBJ2-2	TGTGCCAGCAGACAACGGGCGGGAGCGTCGGGCACCGGGGAGCTGTTTTTT	CASRQRAGASGTGELFF
12	NA	TRBV4-1	NA	TRBJ2-5	TGCGCCAGCAGCCATGAGAAAGGATCCCAGTACTTC	CASSHEKGSQYF
14	TRBD1	TRBV7-2	NA	TRBJ1-2	TGTGCCAGCAGCCAGGACAGGGAAAACTATTTCTACACCTTC	CASSQDRENYFYTF
12	NA	TRBV20-1	NA	TRBJ1-2	TGCAGTGCTAGAGGTCGGGATTTTGGCTACACCTTC	CSARGRDFGYTF
13	NA	TRBV20-1	NA	TRBJ2-7	TGCAGTGCTAGGTATCGCTACTCCTACGAGCAGTACTTC	CSARYRYSYEQYF
18	NA	TRBV11-2	many	TRBJ2-7	TGTGCCAGCAGCCCCGGCGGGGGCGGGAGCAGTTACTCCTACGAGCAGTACTTC	CASSPGGGGSSYSYEQYF
16	NA	TRBV4-2	many	TRBJ2-6	TGTGCCAGCAGCCTCCCGGACCACTCTGGGGCCAACGTCCTGACTTTC	CASSLPDHSGANVLTF
14	TRBD1	TRBV19	few	TRBJ1-5	TGTGTCAGTAGACCGCAGGGGGAGGGTCAGCCCCAGCATTTT	CVSRPQGEGQPQHF
14	TRBD2	TRBV20-1	many	TRBJ2-1	TGCAGTGCTAGCCCCCCCGGGAGGTACAATGAGCAGTTCTTC	CSASPPGRYNEQFF
15	NA	TRBV20-1	NA	TRBJ1-5	TGCAGTGCTAAGACATGGGATTGTCAAAGTCAGCCCCAGCATTTT	CSAKTWDCQSQPQHF
15	NA	TRBV4-1	many	TRBJ1-4	TGCGCCAGCAGCCCAAACCAACCAACTAATGAAAAACTGTTTTTT	CASSPNQPTNEKLFF
13	NA	TRBV20-1	many	TRBJ2-7	TGCAGTGTAACCTGGACGGGTACCTACGAGCAGTACTTC	CSVTWTGTYEQYF
15	NA	TRBV20-1	many	TRBJ1-3	TGCAGTGCTAGAGGTCCGGGGAAAGCTGGAAACACCATATATTTT	CSARGPGKAGNTIYF
11	NA	TRBV25-1	many	TRBJ1-2	TGTGCCAGCAGTGGGATTGATGGCTACACCTTC	CASSGIDGYTF
15	TRBD2	TRBV5-1	many	TRBJ2-3	TGCGCCAGCAGCCGGGGGACTAGCGGCACAGATACGCAGTATTTT	CASSRGTSGTDTQYF
13	NA	TRBV2	few	TRBJ1-1	TGTGCCAGCAACTTGTGTACGAACACTGAAGCTTTCTTT	CASNLCTNTEAFF
16	NA	TRBV6-4	many	TRBJ2-3	TGTGCCAGCAGTGAAGCGGGCAGGGAACTCACAGATACGCAGTATTTT	CASSEAGRELTDTQYF
16	NA	TRBV19	many	TRBJ1-2	TGTGCCAGTAGTATTTTTTGGCAGGATGATCGCGATGGCTACACCTTC	CASSIFWQDDRDGYTF
14	TRBD1	TRBV5-6	many	TRBJ2-4	TGTGCCAGCAGCAAGCCAGGGGGTCTAAACATTCAGTACTTC	CASSKPGGLNIQYF
11	NA	TRBV30	many	TRBJ2-2	TGTGCCTGGAGTAGGGCTGGGGAGCTGTTTTTT	CAWSRAGELFF
16	TRBD1	TRBV5-1	medium-sized	TRBJ1-2	TGCGCCAGCAGCGAAGAAGCGGGACAGGGCCACTATGGCTACACCTTC	CASSEEAGQGHYGYTF
17	NA	TRBV4-3	many	TRBJ1-1	TGCGCCAGCAGCCAAACCTACATGGGGGCCAGGGACACTGAAGCTTTCTTT	CASSQTYMGARDTEAFF
16	NA	TRBV9	many	TRBJ1-5	TGTGCCAGCAGCGTAGGTGGGCAGGAGGGAAATCAGCCCCAGCATTTT	CASSVGGQEGNQPQHF
15	NA	TRBV28	medium-sized	TRBJ1-2	TGTGCCAGCAGTTTTGTCCCGGGACAAACTTATGGCTACACCTTC	CASSFVPGQTYGYTF
15	TRBD2	TRBV7-2	many	TRBJ2-6	TGTGCCAGCAGCTCCGGGGGGTCTGGGGCCAACGTCCTGACTTTC	CASSSGGSGANVLTF
13	NA	TRBV6-1	NA	TRBJ1-6	TGTGCCTGTAGGGTCAGAGACAATTCACCCCTCCACTTT	CACRVRDNSPLHF
13	NA	TRBV5-1	many	TRBJ1-2	TGCGCTAGCAGCTTGGTGGGCTCGGACGGCTACACCTTC	CASSLVGSDGYTF
16	NA	TRBV6-5	medium-sized	TRBJ2-3	TGTGCCAGCAGTTACTCGTCGGGGGCGAGCACAGATACGCAGTATTTT	CASSYSSGASTDTQYF
15	NA	TRBV20-1	many	TRBJ1-3	TGCAGTGCAACCTATCAACAGGGCTCTGGAAACACCATATATTTT	CSATYQQGSGNTIYF
19	TRBD2	TRBV20-1	many	TRBJ2-1	TGCAGTGCTAGAACTAGCGGGAGGGCCTATACCCACTCCTACAATGAGCAGTTCTTC	CSARTSGRAYTHSYNEQFF
14	TRBD1	TRBV5-5	many	TRBJ1-2	TGTGCCAGCAGCTTGGGGGGACAGGTCGTCGGCTACACCTTC	CASSLGGQVVGYTF
14	TRBD1	TRBV19	medium-sized	TRBJ1-2	TGTGCCAGTAGTACCCGGGACAGGGGGAATGGCTACACCTTC	CASSTRDRGNGYTF
14	TRBD1	TRBV11-2	many	TRBJ1-1	TGTGCCAGCAGTTCACTACCAGGGGGCACTGAAGCTTTCTTT	CASSSLPGGTEAFF
17	TRBD1	TRBV6-2/TRBV6-3	many	TRBJ1-4	TGTGCCAGCAGTGACCGGGACAGGGGGCAAAGGAGTGAAAAACTGTTTTTT	CASSDRDRGQRSEKLFF
14	NA	TRBV6-1	medium-sized	TRBJ1-2	TGTGCCAGCAGTGAAAGGGCATCCGATCTACCCCACACCTTC	CASSERASDLPHTF
16	NA	TRBV11-1	many	TRBJ1-1	TGTGCCAGCAGCTCAGAGGGGGAGGGGAGAGGGACTGAAGCTTTCTTT	CASSSEGEGRGTEAFF
17	NA	TRBV6-1	NA	TRBJ1-5	TGTGCCAGCATTTACTTATTGGGGGGAAGGAGCAATCAGCCCCAGCACTTT	CASIYLLGGRSNQPQHF
16	TRBD2	TRBV5-1	many	TRBJ2-3	TGCGCCAGCAGCTTGACTAGCGGGAGAGTCACAGATACGCAGTATTTT	CASSLTSGRVTDTQYF
13	TRBD2	TRBV19	NA	TRBJ2-5	TGTGCCAGTAGGACTAGCGGACAAGAGACCCAGTACTTC	CASRTSGQETQYF
15	TRBD2	TRBV6-5	many	TRBJ2-1	TGTGCCAGCAGTTACAAAGCGGGGGGGGGGGGTGAGCAGTTCTTC	CASSYKAGGGGEQFF
15	TRBD1	TRBV7-2	many	TRBJ1-1	TGTGCCAGCAGGAGCACAGGGGTGGTTGTCGTTGAAGCTTTCTTT	CASRSTGVVVVEAFF
14	TRBD2	TRBV28	few	TRBJ2-2	TGTGCCAGCAGCTTTACTAGCGGGATCGGGGAGCTGTTTTTT	CASSFTSGIGELFF
13	NA	TRBV11-2	many	TRBJ1-1	TGTGCCAGCAGCTTATTCGAGGACACTGAAGCTTTCTTT	CASSLFEDTEAFF
15	TRBD2	TRBV20-1	many	TRBJ2-1	TGCAGTGCTAGAGACCGGGAGGACTCGCGCTATGAGCAGTTCTTC	CSARDREDSRYEQFF
13	NA	TRBV7-2	many	TRBJ1-3	TGTGCCAGCAGCCGGGACTCTGGAAACACCATATATTTT	CASSRDSGNTIYF
12	TRBD2	TRBV28	many	TRBJ2-1	TGTGCCAGCCTAGCGGGGGGGAATGAGCAGTTCTTC	CASLAGGNEQFF
16	TRBD1	TRBV4-2	many	TRBJ1-1	TGTGCCAGCAGCCAAGAAGCCGGGACAGGGAGGACTGAAGCTTTCTTT	CASSQEAGTGRTEAFF
16	TRBD1	TRBV28	few	TRBJ2-7	TGTGCCAGCAGCGCTCCCCTTAGGGGGCCGTCCTACGAGCAGCACTTC	CASSAPLRGPSYEQHF
13	NA	TRBV7-8	many	TRBJ1-2	TGTGCCAGCAGCTTATCCGTGGGTGTAGGCTACACCTTC	CASSLSVGVGYTF
15	TRBD2	TRBV3-1	many	TRBJ2-1	TGTGCCAGCAGCCAAGTTAGCGGGGGGAACAATGAGCAGTTCTTC	CASSQVSGGNNEQFF
15	TRBD2	TRBV3-1	many	TRBJ2-5	TGTGCCAGCAGCCAATGGGCGGGGGGGCAGGAGACCCAGTACTTC	CASSQWAGGQETQYF
20	TRBD1	TRBV5-1	NA	TRBJ1-6	TGCGCCAGCAGCTTACGTCCCTGGACAGGTGGGAGCTCCTATAATTCACCCCTCCACTTT	CASSLRPWTGGSSYNSPLHF
12	NA	TRBV28	medium-sized	TRBJ2-7	TGTGCCAGCAGCCAAGTCGACTACGAGCAGTACTTC	CASSQVDYEQYF
16	TRBD2	TRBV27	medium-sized	TRBJ2-1	TGTGCCAGCAGTGAAGAACGACTAGCGGGATACAATGAGCAGTTCTTC	CASSEERLAGYNEQFF
13	NA	TRBV5-1	many	TRBJ2-7	TGCGCCAGCAGCTTGGAGGGAGCTAGCGAGCAGTACTTC	CASSLEGASEQYF
12	NA	TRBV6-1	NA	TRBJ1-3	TGTTCCAGCAGTGACCCAGGAAACATCATATATTTT	CSSSDPGNIIYF
13	NA	TRBV27	many	TRBJ1-1	TGTGCCAGCCACCCGGCGGGGGTAACTGAAGCTTTCTTT	CASHPAGVTEAFF
16	TRBD1	TRBV12-5	many	TRBJ2-3	TGTGCTAGTGGTTTGGACCGGACAGGTAACACAGATACGCAGTATTTT	CASGLDRTGNTDTQYF
17	TRBD1	TRBV4-2	many	TRBJ2-3	TGTGCCAGCAGCCTGACTCCGGGACAGGGGGTGGCAGATACGCAGTATTTT	CASSLTPGQGVADTQYF
18	TRBD2	TRBV3-1	many	TRBJ2-3	TGTGCCAGCAGCCAAGATTCCCCCACTAGCGGGGCCACAGATACGCAGTATTTT	CASSQDSPTSGATDTQYF